These 5 T cell receptor beta chains share one sample of origin, sequenced in a study of OX40 agonist ivuxolimab in advanced cancers. This table comes from immunoSEQ multiplex PCR, and its TCRdb copy is limited to in-frame clones, with some not included. The sample lists about 49,000 clones, about 76% occurring once. The specimen was CD4+ or CD8+ T cells sorted from blood, collected in a trial of the OX40 agonist ivuxolimab. The source of these receptors is an adult with an advanced solid tumor such as melanoma, head and neck, liver or kidney cancer.

This chain links TRBV9 with TRBJ2-5; D is ambiguous. The V end lost 4 bases, the J end lost 1 base, and 11 bases lay between the germline ends. This CDR3 comprises 14 residues. Germline CDR1 SGDLS, CDR2 YYNGEE. The CDR3 DNA is TGTGCCAGCAGCCCCCAGGACGTCCAAGAGACCCAGTACTTC. Protein sequence: CASSPQDVQETQYF.

The V gene is TRBV21-1, the J gene TRBJ1-1. TRBV21-1 is a pseudogene segment. This CDR3 has 15 amino acids. Written as DNA, the CDR3 is TGTGCCAGCAGCAAAGCGGGGAGGTGGAGCACTGAAGCTTTCTTT. Its translation: CASSKAGRWSTEAFF.

V usage is TRBV6-5 and J usage is TRBJ1-5; the D gene is possibly TRBD1 (6 bases). From germline, CDR1 is MNHEY and CDR2 SVGAGI. Trimming left V 6 bases short and J 7 bases short, with 13 bases between. The CDR3 contains 13 residues. CDR3 sequence reads: CASSLGAYQPQHF. CDR3 nucleotides: TGTGCCAGCAGCCTGGGGGCTTACCAGCCCCAGCATTTT.

V is TRBV9 and J is TRBJ1-2; D perhaps matches TRBD1 (6 bases). The V end was cut by 0 bases, the J end by 4 bases, with 7 bases between. This CDR3 is 13 amino acids long. Per the germline V gene, CDR1 is SGDLS and CDR2 is YYNGEE. As DNA, the CDR3 is TGTGCCAGCAGCGTAGCAGGGGTCTATGGCTACACCTTC. Protein product: CASSVAGVYGYTF.

The chain couples TRBV6-5 to TRBJ1-4, with 9 nucleotides matching TRBD1. Germline loops: CDR1 MNHEY, CDR2 SVGAGI. The CDR3 totals 16 residues. After removal of 4 bases from V and 6 bases from J, the junction contained 9 bases not matched to a gene. The CDR3 here is CASSFRQGGLDEKLFF. CDR3 DNA sequence: TGTGCCAGCAGTTTTCGACAGGGGGGGTTGGATGAAAAACTGTTTTTT.